Shown below are 3 T cell receptor beta chains from a single sample sequenced in a study of response to subunit inactivated influenza vaccine. TCRdb processed the RT-PCR reads anew with MiXCR; each CDR3 protein has one entry. In the table there are under 200,000 distinct CDR3 sequences, approximately 11% of which are singletons. The sample was non-naive T cells sorted from PBMCs, taken roughly 48 days after vaccination. Source of these receptors: a man in his forties or fifties who received an inactivated influenza vaccine.

This clonotype appeared many times. The chain uses TRBV18 and TRBJ2-3; D gene unclear. In germline, CDR1 is KGHSH, CDR2 LQKENI. The ends were cut back, 3 bases at V and 3 bases at J, with 4 bases in the middle. The CDR3 runs 12 residues. This chain's CDR3 is CASSPSTDTQYF. The CDR3 nucleotides are TGTGCCAGCTCACCGAGTACAGATACGCAGTATTTT.

CDR3: CASSYGLAENNEQFF. For the CDR3, the DNA is TGTGCCAGCAGTTACGGACTAGCGGAGAACAATGAGCAGTTCTTC. The rearrangement links TRBV6-2 or TRBV6-3 to TRBJ2-1; 10 bases fit TRBD2. V lost 2 bases to trimming and J lost 5 bases; unmatched junction nucleotides: 3. CDR3 length: 15 residues. Germline CDR1 MNHEY, CDR2 SVGEGT.

At least ten counts were recorded for this clonotype. J is TRBJ2-2 and V is TRBV5-1; 8 positions match TRBD2. V dropped 6 bases and J dropped 0; count of bases not matched to a gene: 1. This CDR3 contains 14 residues. Germline CDR1 SGHRS, CDR2 YFSETQ. The CDR3 coding sequence is TGCGCCAGCAAGGGACTAGCGAACACCGGGGAGCTGTTTTTT. It specifies CASKGLANTGELFF.